The sequence of this T cell receptor beta chain was determined in a study of blood T cell repertoires in COVID-19. Assay used: immunoSEQ multiplex PCR; TCRdb lists only in-frame clones, some missing. The data contain over 55,000 clones, 82% of them singletons. Germline V gene sequence: CDR1 MNHEY, CDR2 SMNVEV (reference sequence). The CDR3 sequence is 13 residues long. Trimming removed 8 bases from V and 3 bases from J, with 13 bases in between. This clonotype was obtained from an elderly woman with acute or convalescent COVID-19. Specimen: peripheral blood. The chain carries TRBV27 and TRBJ1-1, with D possibly being TRBD1 (5 bases). The CDR3 region is CASSGGWDTEAFF. As DNA, the CDR3 is TGTGCCAGCTCCGGGGGTTGGGACACTGAAGCTTTCTTT.